A selection of T cell receptor beta chains follows, all from one sample in a study of CD8 T cells in Susac syndrome. A single record per CDR3 protein comes from TCRdb applying MiXCR to the immunoSEQ multiplex PCR reads. In the table there are some 57,000 distinct CDR3 sequences, around 94% of which are singletons. Sequenced: CD8+ T cells from PBMCs. The receptors shown here come from a human donor in good health. The CDR3 runs from the conserved cysteine through the conserved F or W. Fields, in order: J gene, V gene, clone size, D gene, CDR3 protein, CDR3 DNA. The D gene is left open where the match is weak. The listing skips clone size in some rows; elsewhere it reads once, few, many or a size class.

>TRBJ2-7|TRBV14|.|.
CASSQGLGGGFSYEQYF
TGTGCCAGCAGCCAAGGCCTCGGGGGTGGATTCTCCTACGAGCAGTACTTC
>TRBJ2-7|TRBV10-3|.|.
CAISVNPDGGGEQYF
TGTGCCATCAGTGTGAACCCAGACGGAGGGGGCGAGCAGTACTTC
>TRBJ1-3|TRBV4-1|.|.
CASSQDRGTENTIYF
TGCGCCAGCAGCCAAGATCGGGGGACTGAAAACACCATATATTTT
>TRBJ1-1|TRBV11-2|.|.
CASSSRENWGTEAFF
TGTGCCAGCAGCTCGAGGGAGAATTGGGGCACTGAAGCTTTCTTT
>TRBJ2-7|TRBV25-1|.|.
CASSDIVRSYEQYF
TGTGCCAGCAGTGACATCGTACGCTCCTACGAGCAGTACTTC
>TRBJ2-5|TRBV29-1|.|.
CSVGGLIKYF
TGCAGCGTGGGGGGACTTATCAAGTACTTC
>TRBJ1-2|TRBV29-1|.|.
CSVVGALEGYTF
TGCAGCGTTGTTGGAGCGCTCGAGGGCTACACCTTC
>TRBJ2-2|TRBV9|.|.
CASSVETGPTGELFF
TGTGCCAGCAGCGTAGAAACAGGGCCAACCGGGGAGCTGTTTTTT
>TRBJ2-1|TRBV9|.|TRBD2
CASSVVPTSGGWYNEQFF
TGTGCCAGCAGCGTAGTTCCGACTAGCGGGGGGTGGTACAATGAGCAGTTCTTC
>TRBJ2-1|TRBV6-1|.|TRBD2
CATEEGASGGDEQFF
TGTGCCACCGAGGAGGGGGCTAGCGGGGGGGATGAGCAGTTCTTC
>TRBJ1-1|TRBV9|.|.
CASSVADQATEAFF
TGTGCCAGCAGCGTAGCCGATCAGGCCACTGAAGCTTTCTTT
>TRBJ1-3|TRBV3-1|.|.
CASSQDNRASGNTIYF
TGTGCCAGCAGCCAAGATAACAGAGCCTCTGGAAACACCATATATTTT
>TRBJ1-1|TRBV6-2/TRBV6-3|.|TRBD1
CASRNRDSKMNTEAFF
TGTGCCAGCAGGAACCGGGACAGCAAAATGAACACTGAAGCTTTCTTT
>TRBJ2-3|TRBV5-1|once|.
CASSPLGTDTQYF
TGCGCCAGCAGCCCCCTGGGCACAGATACGCAGTATTTT
>TRBJ2-1|TRBV27|.|TRBD2
CASTPAGGPNEQFF
TGTGCCAGCACCCCAGCGGGGGGGCCCAATGAGCAGTTCTTC
>TRBJ2-7|TRBV27|.|.
CASSLTRTYEQYF
TGTGCCAGCAGTTTAACACGGACCTACGAGCAGTACTTC
>TRBJ1-5|TRBV7-9|.|.
CASGQYSNQPQHF
TGTGCCAGCGGGCAATATAGCAATCAGCCCCAGCATTTT